This T cell receptor (beta chain) was sequenced during a study of OX40 agonist ivuxolimab in advanced cancers. Profiling relied on immunoSEQ multiplex PCR, and the TCRdb table lists in-frame clones only, not all of them. The top ten clones hold 14% of a sample with about 52,000 clones, 75% to 90% of them seen once. In this sample, this clone turned up a few times. The CDR3 consists of 14 residues. V was pared by 6 bases and J by 6 bases, with 8 bases of the junction left unmatched. In germline, CDR1 is MGHDK, CDR2 SYGVNS. The chain uses TRBV25-1 and TRBJ1-5; 7 bases line up with TRBD1. The sample in question was CD4+ or CD8+ T cells sorted from blood, obtained in a trial of the OX40 agonist ivuxolimab. This TCR came from an adult with an advanced solid tumor such as melanoma, head and neck, liver or kidney cancer. This chain's CDR3 is CASSDTGESQPQHF. The CDR3, as DNA: TGTGCCAGCAGCGACACAGGGGAGAGTCAGCCCCAGCATTTT. The variable domain in full, with the rest retrieved from reference TRBV25-1 and TRBJ1-5, is EADIYQTPRYLVIGTGKKITLECSQTMGHDKMYWYQQDPGMELHLIHYSYGVNSTEKGDLSSESTVSRIRTEHFPLTLESARPSHTSQYLCASSDTGESQPQHFGDGTRLSIL.